This TCR beta chain was obtained from a study of blood T cell repertoires in COVID-19. In the source study's methods: Researchers report that nucleated cell counts were estimated from reference gene primer amplification. Method: immunoSEQ multiplex PCR; TCRdb's copy keeps in-frame clones and lacks some. V and J calls and clone size follow that table, whereas D and trimming were derived from the DNA. This sample has approximately 21,000 clones, with roughly 89% found just once. The germline V gene encodes CDR1 LNHDA and CDR2 SQIVND (reference sequence). The CDR3 totals 18 residues. Unmatched junction bases numbered 10, after V lost 5 bases and J lost 0 bases.

This receptor was identified in a man aged 70-80 years with active COVID-19. The chain is built from TRBV19 and TRBJ2-3, with TRBD2 matching over 11 bases. The sequencing input was peripheral blood. The CDR3 DNA sequence: TGTGCCAGTAGTGGAGGGACTAGCGGACACCCTAGCACAGATACGCAGTATTTT. Translating gives CASSGGTSGHPSTDTQYF. Full variable domain (outside the CDR3, taken from reference TRBV19 and TRBJ2-3): DGGITQSPKYLFRKEGQNVTLSCEQNLNHDAMYWYRQDPGQGLRLIYYSQIVNDFQKGDIAEGYSVSREKKESFPLTVTSAQKNPTAFYLCASSGGTSGHPSTDTQYFGPGTRLTVL.